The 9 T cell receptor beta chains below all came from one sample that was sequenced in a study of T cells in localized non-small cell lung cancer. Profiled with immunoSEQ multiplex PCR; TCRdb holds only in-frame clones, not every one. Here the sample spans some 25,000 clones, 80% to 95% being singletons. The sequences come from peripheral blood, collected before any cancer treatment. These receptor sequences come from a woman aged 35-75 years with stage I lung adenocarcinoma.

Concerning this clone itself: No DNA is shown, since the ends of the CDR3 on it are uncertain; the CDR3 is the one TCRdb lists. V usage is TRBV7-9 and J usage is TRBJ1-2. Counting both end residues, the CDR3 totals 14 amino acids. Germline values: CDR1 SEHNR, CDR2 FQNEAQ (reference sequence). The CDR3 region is CASSLLPQHFGYTF.

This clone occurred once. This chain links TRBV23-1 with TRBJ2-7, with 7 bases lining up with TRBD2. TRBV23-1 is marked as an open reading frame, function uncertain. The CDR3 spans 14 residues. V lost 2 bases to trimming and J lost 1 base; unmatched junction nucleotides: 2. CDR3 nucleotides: TGCGCCAGCAGTCAACGGCGGGAGTCCTACGAGCAGTACTTC. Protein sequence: CASSQRRESYEQYF.

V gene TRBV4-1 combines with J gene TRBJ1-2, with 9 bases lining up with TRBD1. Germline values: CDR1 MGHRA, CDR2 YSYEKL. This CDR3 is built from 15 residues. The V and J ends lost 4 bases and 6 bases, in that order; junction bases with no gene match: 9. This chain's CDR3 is CASSRGTGNVDGYTF. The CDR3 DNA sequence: TGCGCCAGCAGCCGCGGGACAGGGAATGTCGATGGCTACACCTTC.

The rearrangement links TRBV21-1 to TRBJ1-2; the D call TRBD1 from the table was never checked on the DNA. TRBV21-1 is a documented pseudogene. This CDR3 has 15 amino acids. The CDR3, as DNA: TGTGCCAGCAGCATTATCCCGGACAGACGTTATGGCTACACCTTC. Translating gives CASSIIPDRRYGYTF.

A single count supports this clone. The CDR3 DNA is TGTGCCAGCAGCTCACTAGCGGGAGGGCCATTGTCTTTCTTC. This translates into CASSSLAGGPLSFF. The V gene is TRBV7-6, the J gene TRBJ2-1, with 13 bases fitting TRBD2. Germline V CDR1 and CDR2: SGHVS, FNYEAQ. There are 14 residues in the CDR3. V shed 4 bases and J 16 bases; nucleotides not matched to a gene: 10.

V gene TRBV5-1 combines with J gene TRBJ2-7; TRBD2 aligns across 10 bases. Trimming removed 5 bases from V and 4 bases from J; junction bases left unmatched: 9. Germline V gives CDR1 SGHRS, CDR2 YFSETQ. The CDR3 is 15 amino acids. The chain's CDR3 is CASSNSLAGAYEQYF. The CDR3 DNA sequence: TGCGCCAGCAGTAACTCGCTAGCGGGAGCGTACGAGCAGTACTTC.

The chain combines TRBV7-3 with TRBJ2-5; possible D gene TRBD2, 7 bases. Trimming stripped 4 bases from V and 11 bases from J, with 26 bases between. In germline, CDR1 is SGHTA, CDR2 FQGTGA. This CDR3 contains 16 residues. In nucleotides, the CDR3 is TGTGCCAGCAGCTCGACCCTCGGCGGGAGAGGGGGGCCTCAGTACTTC. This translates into CASSSTLGGRGGPQYF. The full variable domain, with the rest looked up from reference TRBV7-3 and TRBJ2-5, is GAGVSQTPSNKVTEKGKYVELRCDPISGHTALYWYRQSLGQGPEFLIYFQGTGAADDSGLPNDRFFAVRPEGSVSTLKIQRTERGDSAVYLCASSSTLGGRGGPQYFGPGTRLLVL.

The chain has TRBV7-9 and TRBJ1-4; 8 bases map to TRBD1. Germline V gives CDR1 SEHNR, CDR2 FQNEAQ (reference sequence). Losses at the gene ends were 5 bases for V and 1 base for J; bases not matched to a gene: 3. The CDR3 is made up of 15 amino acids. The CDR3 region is CASSLGQGTNEKLFF. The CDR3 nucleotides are TGTGCCAGCAGCCTCGGACAGGGAACTAATGAAAAACTGTTTTTT.

This CDR3 is CASSPRQAGTGELFF. The CDR3 nucleotides are TGTGCCAGCTCACCACGACAGGCCGGCACCGGGGAGCTGTTTTTT. The chain joins TRBV18 to TRBJ2-2; possible D gene TRBD1, 6 bases. This CDR3 is built from 15 residues. V was shortened by 1 base and J by 4 bases, with 10 bases between the two germline ends. CDR1 is KGHSH and CDR2 is LQKENI in the germline V gene. The full variable domain, with the rest looked up from reference TRBV18 and TRBJ2-2, is NAGVMQNPRHLVRRRGQEARLRCSPMKGHSHVYWYRQLPEEGLKFMVYLQKENIIDESGMPKERFSAEFPKEGPSILRIQQVVRGDSAAYFCASSPRQAGTGELFFGEGSRLTVL.